This T cell receptor (beta chain) was sequenced during a study of CD4 T cells in relation to SARS-CoV-2 and coronaviruses. The unexposed donors gave CD4+ T cells in about 2011-2019, prior to COVID-19. After about 10 days of culture, CD4+ T cells were isolated. Unexposed-donor CD4+ T cells were probed with SARS-CoV-2 S/N and four cold-coronavirus spikes, cells permitting. Each well had approximately 2.2 million PBMCs in around 5.3% human AB serum with IL-2. Fresh IL-2 medium replaced half the medium on days 3 and 7. Regarding the study as a whole: Monoreactive clones expanded significantly more to SARS-CoV-2 than crossreactive clones did.

Germline lookup yields CDR1 SGHAT and CDR2 FQNNGV. Trimming shortened V by 0 bases and J by 5 bases, and 5 bases separated the two germline ends. The CDR3 consists of 12 residues. This clone was observed once. Its specificity is unknown. Sequenced by immunoSEQ multiplex PCR; TCRdb stores in-frame clones only, minus some. Among about 26,000 clones, roughly four fifths were seen once, and the ten largest hold more than 9%. Sample: CD4+ T cells from PBMCs, cultured in vitro. V and J are TRBV11-2 and TRBJ2-7; D is ambiguous. The sequence was obtained from a human donor in good health. The CDR3 is CASSLDGHEQYF. The CDR3 coding sequence is TGTGCCAGCAGCTTAGATGGCCACGAGCAGTACTTC.